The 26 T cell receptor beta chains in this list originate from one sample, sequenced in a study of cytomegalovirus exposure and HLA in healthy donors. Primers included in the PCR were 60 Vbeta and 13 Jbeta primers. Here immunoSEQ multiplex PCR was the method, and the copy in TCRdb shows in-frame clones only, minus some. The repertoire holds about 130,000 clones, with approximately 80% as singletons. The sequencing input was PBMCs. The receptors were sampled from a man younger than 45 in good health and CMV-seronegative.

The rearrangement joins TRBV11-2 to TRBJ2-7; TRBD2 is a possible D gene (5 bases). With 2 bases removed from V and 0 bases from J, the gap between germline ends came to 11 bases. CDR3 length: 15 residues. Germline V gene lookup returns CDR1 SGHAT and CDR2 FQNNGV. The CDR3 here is CASSLMVARSYEQYF. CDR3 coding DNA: TGTGCCAGCAGCTTAATGGTAGCGCGCTCCTACGAGCAGTACTTC.

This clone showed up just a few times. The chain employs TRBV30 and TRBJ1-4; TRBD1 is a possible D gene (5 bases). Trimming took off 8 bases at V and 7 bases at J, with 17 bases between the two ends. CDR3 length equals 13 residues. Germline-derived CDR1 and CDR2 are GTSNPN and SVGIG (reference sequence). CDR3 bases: TGTGCCCTGGAGGGGCTATACGGTGAAAAACTGTTTTTT. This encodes CALEGLYGEKLFF.

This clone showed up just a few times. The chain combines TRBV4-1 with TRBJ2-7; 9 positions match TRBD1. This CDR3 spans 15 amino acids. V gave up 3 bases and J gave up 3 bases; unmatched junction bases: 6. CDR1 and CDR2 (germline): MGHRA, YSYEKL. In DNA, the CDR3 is TGCGCCAGCAGCCATACCGGACAGGGGAACTACGAGCAGTACTTC. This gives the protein CASSHTGQGNYEQYF.

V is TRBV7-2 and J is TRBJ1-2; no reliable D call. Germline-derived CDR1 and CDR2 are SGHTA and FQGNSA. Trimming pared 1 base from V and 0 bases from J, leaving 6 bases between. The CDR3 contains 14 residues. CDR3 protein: CASSLGFTNYGYTF. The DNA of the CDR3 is TGTGCCAGCAGCTTAGGTTTTACTAACTATGGCTACACCTTC.

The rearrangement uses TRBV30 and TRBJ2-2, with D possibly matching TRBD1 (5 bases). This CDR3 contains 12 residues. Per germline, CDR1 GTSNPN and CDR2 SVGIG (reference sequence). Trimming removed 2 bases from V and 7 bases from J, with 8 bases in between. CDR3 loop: CAWSPGIGELFF. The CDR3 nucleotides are TGTGCCTGGAGTCCAGGGATCGGGGAGCTGTTTTTT.

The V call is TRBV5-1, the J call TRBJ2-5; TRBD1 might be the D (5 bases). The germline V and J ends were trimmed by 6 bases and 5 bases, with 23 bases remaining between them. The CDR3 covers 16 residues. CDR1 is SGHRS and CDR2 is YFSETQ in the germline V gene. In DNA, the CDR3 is TGCGCCAGCACCAGGAGCGACAGTTCCTTGTCGGAGACCCAGTACTTC. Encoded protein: CASTRSDSSLSETQYF. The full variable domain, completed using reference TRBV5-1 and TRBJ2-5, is KAGVTQTPRYLIKTRGQQVTLSCSPISGHRSVSWYQQTPGQGLQFLFEYFSETQRNKGNFPGRFSGRQFSNSRSEMNVSTLELGDSALYLCASTRSDSSLSETQYFGPGTRLLVL.

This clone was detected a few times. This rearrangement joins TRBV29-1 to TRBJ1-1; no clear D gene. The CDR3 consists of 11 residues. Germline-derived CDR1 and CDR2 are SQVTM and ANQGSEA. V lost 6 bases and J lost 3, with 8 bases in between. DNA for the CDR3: TGCAGCGTAATATCCTACACTGAAGCTTTCTTT. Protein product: CSVISYTEAFF.

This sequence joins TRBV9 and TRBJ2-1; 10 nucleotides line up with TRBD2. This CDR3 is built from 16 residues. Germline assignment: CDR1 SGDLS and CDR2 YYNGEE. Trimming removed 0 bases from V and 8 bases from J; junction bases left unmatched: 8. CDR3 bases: TGTGCCAGCAGCGTAGACACTAGCGGGATAATGTATGAGCAGTTCTTC. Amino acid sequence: CASSVDTSGIMYEQFF.

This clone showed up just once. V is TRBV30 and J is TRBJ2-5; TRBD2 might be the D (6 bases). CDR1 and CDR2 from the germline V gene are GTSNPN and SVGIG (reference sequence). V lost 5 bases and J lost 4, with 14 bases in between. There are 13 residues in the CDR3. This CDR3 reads CAWGNMGGETQYF. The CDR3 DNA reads TGTGCCTGGGGGAACATGGGGGGAGAGACCCAGTACTTC. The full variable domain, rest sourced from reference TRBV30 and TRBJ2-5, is SQTIHQWPATLVQPVGSPLSLECTVEGTSNPNLYWYRQAAGRGLQLLFYSVGIGQISSEVPQNLSASRPQDRQFILSSKKLLLSDSGFYLCAWGNMGGETQYFGPGTRLLVL.

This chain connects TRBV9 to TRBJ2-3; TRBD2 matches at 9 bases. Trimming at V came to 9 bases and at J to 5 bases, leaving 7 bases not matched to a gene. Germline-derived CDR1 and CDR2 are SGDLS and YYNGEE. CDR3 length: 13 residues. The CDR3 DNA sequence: TGTGCCACCGCGGGAGGGCCAGGAGATACGCAGTATTTT. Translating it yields CATAGGPGDTQYF.

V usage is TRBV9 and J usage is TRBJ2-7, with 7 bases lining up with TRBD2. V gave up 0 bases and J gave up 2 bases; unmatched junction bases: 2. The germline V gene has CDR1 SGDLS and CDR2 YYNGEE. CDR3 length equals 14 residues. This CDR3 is CASSVGEGPYEQYF. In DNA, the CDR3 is TGTGCCAGCAGCGTAGGGGAGGGACCCTACGAGCAGTACTTC.

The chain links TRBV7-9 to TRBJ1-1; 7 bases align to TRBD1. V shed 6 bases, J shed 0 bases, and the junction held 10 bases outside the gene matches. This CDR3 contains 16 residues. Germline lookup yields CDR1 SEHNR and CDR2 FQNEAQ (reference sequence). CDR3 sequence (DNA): TGTGCCAGCAGACCTACGGTAGGACAGGTGAACACTGAAGCTTTCTTT. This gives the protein CASRPTVGQVNTEAFF.

DNA for the CDR3: TGTGCCAGCAGCTTCGGGACAGGGGACTACGAGCAGTACTTC. It codes for CASSFGTGDYEQYF. This chain connects TRBV7-6 to TRBJ2-7; 10 bases line up with TRBD1. The CDR3 has 14 residues. V lost 3 bases and J lost 3; bases outside the gene matches: 2. Looked up from germline, CDR1 is SGHVS and CDR2 is FNYEAQ.

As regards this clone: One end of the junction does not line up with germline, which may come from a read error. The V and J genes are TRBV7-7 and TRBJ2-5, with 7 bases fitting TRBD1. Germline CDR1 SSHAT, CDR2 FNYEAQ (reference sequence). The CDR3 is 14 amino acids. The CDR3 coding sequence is TGTGCTAGCAGCCCAACAGGGGTCCAAGAGACCCAGTACTTC. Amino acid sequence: CASSPTGVQETQYF.

DNA for the CDR3: TGTGCCTGGTCTATTCAGCCCCAGCATTTT. It is translated as CAWSIQPQHF. The V call is TRBV30, the J call TRBJ1-5, with D unresolved. V was cut by 5 bases and J by 6 bases, with 5 bases left in between. CDR3 size: 10 residues. Germline V gene sequence: CDR1 GTSNPN, CDR2 SVGIG (reference sequence).

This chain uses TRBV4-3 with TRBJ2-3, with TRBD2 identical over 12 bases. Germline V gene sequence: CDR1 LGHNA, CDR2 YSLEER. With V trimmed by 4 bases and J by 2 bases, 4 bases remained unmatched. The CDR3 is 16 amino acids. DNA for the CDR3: TGCGCCAGCAGCCGTGGACTAGCGGGATTCACAGATACGCAGTATTTT. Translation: CASSRGLAGFTDTQYF.

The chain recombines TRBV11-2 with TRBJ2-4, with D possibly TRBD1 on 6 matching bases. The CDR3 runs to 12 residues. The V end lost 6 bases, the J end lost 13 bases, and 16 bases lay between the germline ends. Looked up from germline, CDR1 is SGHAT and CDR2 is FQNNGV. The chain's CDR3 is CASRGAGRTQYF. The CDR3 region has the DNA TGTGCCAGCAGGGGGGCCGGTCGTACACAGTACTTC.

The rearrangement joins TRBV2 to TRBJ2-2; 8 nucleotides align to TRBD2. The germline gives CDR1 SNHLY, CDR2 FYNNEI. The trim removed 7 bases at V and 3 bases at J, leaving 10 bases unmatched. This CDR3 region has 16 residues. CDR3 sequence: CASNHGGRKYTGELFF. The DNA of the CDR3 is TGTGCCAGCAATCATGGCGGGAGGAAGTACACCGGGGAGCTGTTTTTT.

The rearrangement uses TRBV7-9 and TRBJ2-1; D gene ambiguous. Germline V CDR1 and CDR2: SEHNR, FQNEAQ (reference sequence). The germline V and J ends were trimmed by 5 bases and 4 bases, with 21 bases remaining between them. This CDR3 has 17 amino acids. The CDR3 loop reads CASSPLISKSVYNEQFF. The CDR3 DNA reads TGTGCCAGCAGCCCCTTGATTAGCAAGAGTGTATACAATGAGCAGTTCTTC.

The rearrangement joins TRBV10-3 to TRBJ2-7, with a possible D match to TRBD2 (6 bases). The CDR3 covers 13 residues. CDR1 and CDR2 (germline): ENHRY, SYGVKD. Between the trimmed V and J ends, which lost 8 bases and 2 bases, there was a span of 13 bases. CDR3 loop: CAILLATTYEQYF. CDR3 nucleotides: TGTGCCATCCTGCTAGCGACTACCTACGAGCAGTACTTC.

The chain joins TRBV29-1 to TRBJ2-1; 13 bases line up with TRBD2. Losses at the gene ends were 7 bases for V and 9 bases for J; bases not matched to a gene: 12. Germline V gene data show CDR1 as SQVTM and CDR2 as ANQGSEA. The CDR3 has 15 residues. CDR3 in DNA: TGCAGCGGCCTACCAGGACTAGCGGGAGCGGGTGAGCAGTTCTTC. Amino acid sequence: CSGLPGLAGAGEQFF.

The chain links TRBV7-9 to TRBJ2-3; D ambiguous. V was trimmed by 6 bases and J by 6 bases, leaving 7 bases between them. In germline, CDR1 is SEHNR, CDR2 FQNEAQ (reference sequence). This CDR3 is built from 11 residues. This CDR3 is CASRYGDTQYF. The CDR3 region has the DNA TGTGCCAGCAGATACGGGGATACGCAGTATTTT.

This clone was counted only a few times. CDR3 coding DNA: TGCGCCAGCAGCTTGGCCTACGGTTGGAACACTGAAGCTTTCTTT. It codes for CASSLAYGWNTEAFF. J is TRBJ1-1 and V is TRBV5-1, with D unclear. The CDR3 runs to 15 residues. CDR1 is SGHRS and CDR2 is YFSETQ in the germline V gene. Between the trimmed V and J ends, which lost 0 bases and 1 base, there was a span of 10 bases.

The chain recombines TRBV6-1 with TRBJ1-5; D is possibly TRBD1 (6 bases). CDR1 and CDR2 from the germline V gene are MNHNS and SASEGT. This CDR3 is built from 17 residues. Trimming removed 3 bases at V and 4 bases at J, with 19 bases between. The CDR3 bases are TGTGCCAGCAGTGACGCGACAGGACGGCACAAAAATCAGCCCCAGCATTTT. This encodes CASSDATGRHKNQPQHF.

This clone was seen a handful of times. The CDR3 sequence: CASKALPSEQYF. The CDR3 DNA is TGTGCCAGTAAAGCTTTACCTAGCGAGCAGTACTTC. The J gene is TRBJ2-7, the V gene TRBV6-1; D uncertain. Germline V lookup: CDR1 MNHNS, CDR2 SASEGT. Trimming pared 9 bases from V and 6 bases from J, leaving 15 bases between. This CDR3 comprises 12 residues.

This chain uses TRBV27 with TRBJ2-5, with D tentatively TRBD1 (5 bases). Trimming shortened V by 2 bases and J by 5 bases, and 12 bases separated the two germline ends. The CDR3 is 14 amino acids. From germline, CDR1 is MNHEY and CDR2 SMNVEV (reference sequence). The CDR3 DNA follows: TGTGCCAGCAGTTTAAGGGGCCTCCGCGAGACCCAGTACTTC. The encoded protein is CASSLRGLRETQYF.